One and the same sample provided the 29 T cell receptor beta chains below, sequenced in a study of early T cells in non-severe SARS-CoV-2 infection. TCRdb itself ran the 5' RACE reads through MiXCR, one entry per CDR3 protein. The data show under 50,000 distinct CDR3 sequences, with 5.6% seen just once and under 5% held by the top ten. The source material was whole blood. Every receptor here comes from an adult who was a healthcare worker with PCR-confirmed SARS-CoV-2 infection or an uninfected control (not recorded which).

The CDR3 nucleotides read TGTGCCAGCAGCTTAGGGCAGTTCTTC. Amino acids: CASSLGQFF. V gene TRBV7-2 combines with J gene TRBJ2-1; no reliable D call. V was cut by 1 base and J by 12 bases, with 1 base left in between. The CDR3 is 9 amino acids. Germline loops: CDR1 SGHTA, CDR2 FQGNSA.

This clonotype was detected ten times or more. The chain carries TRBV4-1 and TRBJ2-3; 11 bases are shared with TRBD2. CDR3 length: 18 amino acids. CDR1 is MGHRA, CDR2 YSYEKL, per germline. V lost 0 bases and J lost 4; bases outside the gene matches: 9. CDR3 DNA: TGCGCCAGCAGCCAAGATCGACGACTAGCGGGAAGGTCAGATACGCAGTATTTT. Amino acid sequence: CASSQDRRLAGRSDTQYF.

Ten or more counts support this clonotype. The chain links TRBV20-1 to TRBJ2-5; no firm D call. The CDR3 has 15 residues. Deletions cut 0 bases from V and 4 bases from J, with 15 bases between. Germline assignment: CDR1 DFQATT and CDR2 SNEGSKA (reference sequence). In nucleotides, the CDR3 is TGCAGTGCTAGAGATCTCACAAGTCCGAGAGAGACCCAGTACTTC. Translation gives CSARDLTSPRETQYF.

This clonotype was seen many times. The chain links TRBV19 to TRBJ2-1; 9 bases agree with TRBD2. Germline V gene lookup returns CDR1 LNHDA and CDR2 SQIVND (reference sequence). J was trimmed by 5 bases and V by 2 bases; bases with no gene match: 1. This CDR3 spans 14 amino acids. DNA for the CDR3: TGTGCCAGTAGTATAACTAGCGGGCACAATGAGCAGTTCTTC. Translating gives CASSITSGHNEQFF.

The V and J genes are TRBV27 and TRBJ2-2; D perhaps matches TRBD2 (5 bases). Trimming removed 7 bases from V and 5 bases from J, with 17 bases in between. The germline CDR1 and CDR2 sequences are MNHEY and SMNVEV (reference sequence). The CDR3 consists of 15 residues. CDR3 in DNA: TGTGCCAGCACTGGGCTAGCCTACACTACCGGGGAGCTGTTTTTT. Amino acids: CASTGLAYTTGELFF.

In this sample, this clonotype turned up many times. V gene TRBV11-2 combines with J gene TRBJ2-1; D is perhaps TRBD2 (6 bases). Germline V gene data show CDR1 as SGHAT and CDR2 as FQNNGV. The CDR3 runs 16 residues. V lost 4 bases and J lost 5, with 18 bases in between. CDR3 sequence: CASSSWDFRENNEQFF. The CDR3 DNA sequence: TGTGCCAGCAGCTCCTGGGACTTCAGGGAAAACAATGAGCAGTTCTTC.

There are many counts of this clonotype. The rearrangement links TRBV20-1 to TRBJ1-2, with D tentatively TRBD1 (6 bases). Between the trimmed V and J ends, which lost 5 bases and 4 bases, there was a span of 14 bases. The CDR3 runs to 13 residues. The germline V gene has CDR1 DFQATT and CDR2 SNEGSKA (reference sequence). CDR3 residues: CSALPGRGYGYTF. CDR3 nucleotides: TGCAGTGCTCTCCCAGGCAGGGGCTATGGCTACACCTTC.

There are many counts of this clonotype. The V and J genes are TRBV30 and TRBJ2-7; a possible D gene is TRBD1 (5 bases). The CDR3 extends over 13 amino acids. Germline V CDR1 and CDR2: GTSNPN, SVGIG (reference sequence). The V end lost 3 bases, the J end lost 4 bases, and 13 bases lay between the germline ends. The CDR3 sequence: CAWRGAGWYEQYF. CDR3 in DNA: TGTGCCTGGAGAGGGGCAGGGTGGTACGAGCAGTACTTC.

This clonotype was seen repeatedly, ten times or more. The rearrangement links TRBV7-6 to TRBJ1-6; D is unclear. The CDR3 is 18 amino acids. Germline V gene sequence: CDR1 SGHVS, CDR2 FNYEAQ. With 8 bases removed from V and 0 bases from J, the gap between germline ends came to 20 bases. As DNA, the CDR3 is TGTGCCAGCCTCCCCCGGGAGGGAAGGAGCTCCTATAATTCACCCCTCCACTTT. This gives the protein CASLPREGRSSYNSPLHF.

This clonotype was seen ten or more times. The V and J genes are TRBV7-3 and TRBJ2-1; D gene unclear. CDR1 and CDR2 (germline): SGHTA, FQGTGA. V gave up 2 bases and J gave up 6 bases, with 14 bases separating them. The length of the CDR3 is 15 residues. CDR3 protein: CASSLLGSVTNEQFF. As DNA, the CDR3 is TGTGCCAGCAGCTTACTGGGCTCGGTTACCAATGAGCAGTTCTTC.

The chain couples TRBV5-4 to TRBJ2-1, with a possible D match to TRBD1 (5 bases). Germline V lookup: CDR1 SGHNT, CDR2 YYREEE (reference sequence). The CDR3 runs to 14 residues. Trimming removed 4 bases at V and 8 bases at J, with 16 bases between. The CDR3 bases are TGTGCCAGCAGCCGGAATAAGGGGTACGATGAGCAGTTCTTC. It translates to CASSRNKGYDEQFF.

This clonotype was counted ten times or more. The chain couples TRBV10-2 to TRBJ2-1; D is perhaps TRBD2 (6 bases). Trimming pared 0 bases from V and 2 bases from J, leaving 14 bases between. Germline values: CDR1 WSHSY, CDR2 SAAADI. The CDR3 consists of 17 residues. The CDR3 nucleotides are TGCGCCAGCAGTGAGTCACAGGCTAGCGCTGCCTACAATGAGCAGTTCTTC. Its translation: CASSESQASAAYNEQFF.

This clonotype was seen a few times. V is TRBV7-9 and J is TRBJ2-7; D gene uncertain. Trimming pared 4 bases from V and 0 bases from J, leaving 7 bases between. The CDR3 consists of 13 residues. Germline CDR1 is SEHNR and CDR2 is FQNEAQ (reference sequence). In DNA form, the CDR3 reads TGTGCCAGCAGCTCCGCCTACTCCTACGAGCAGTACTTC. This translates into CASSSAYSYEQYF.

The V and J genes are TRBV20-1 and TRBJ1-1, with TRBD1 as a possible D gene (5 bases). Germline V CDR1 and CDR2: DFQATT, SNEGSKA (reference sequence). Trimming left V 6 bases short and J 5 bases short, with 16 bases between. This CDR3 has 13 amino acids. CDR3 sequence reads: CSALGGIGTEAFF. The CDR3 nucleotides are TGCAGTGCCCTCGGGGGTATCGGAACTGAAGCTTTCTTT.

This clonotype has only a few counts. This chain connects TRBV6-4 to TRBJ2-3; TRBD2 aligns across 7 bases. CDR1 is MRHNA and CDR2 is SNTAGT in the germline V gene. Trimming cost V 10 bases and J 2 bases; bases outside gene matches: 9. This CDR3 has 14 residues. CDR3 bases: TGTGCCACCGGAGAAGGACTAGACACAGATACGCAGTATTTT. This sequence encodes CATGEGLDTDTQYF.

Ten or more counts support this clonotype. V gene TRBV6-2 or TRBV6-3 combines with J gene TRBJ2-4; unclear D gene. CDR1 MNHEY and CDR2 SVGEGT come from the germline V gene. CDR3 length: 13 amino acids. Trimming left V 0 bases short and J 5 bases short, with 5 bases between. DNA for the CDR3: TGTGCCAGCAGTTACTCAAGGGAAAACATTCAGTACTTC. Protein product: CASSYSRENIQYF.

The table lists this clonotype with a few counts. This sequence joins TRBV7-8 and TRBJ2-2; the D gene could be TRBD1 or TRBD2 (5 bases each). The V and J ends lost 2 bases and 6 bases respectively, with 25 bases between them. The germline V gene encodes CDR1 SGHVS and CDR2 FQNEAQ. CDR3 length: 19 residues. For the CDR3, the DNA is TGTGCCAGCAGCTTACCCCCTGGGGGTCCCCTAGATCGCCCCGGGGAGCTGTTTTTT. Protein sequence: CASSLPPGGPLDRPGELFF.

This clonotype appeared a few times. The chain recombines TRBV28 with TRBJ2-7, with D uncertain. Trimming removed 6 bases at V and 1 base at J, with 10 bases between. Germline values: CDR1 MDHEN, CDR2 SYDVKM. The CDR3 loop spans 13 amino acids. The CDR3 loop reads CASRGFLSYEQYF. The CDR3 DNA is TGTGCCAGCAGGGGATTTCTATCCTACGAGCAGTACTTC.

This clonotype was recorded many times. CDR3 DNA: TGCGCCAGCAGCCAGCCTAGCGGGGGCCACTACAATGAGCAGTTCTTC. This sequence encodes CASSQPSGGHYNEQFF. V and J are TRBV4-1 and TRBJ2-1; 10 bases are a match to TRBD2. The germline V gene has CDR1 MGHRA and CDR2 YSYEKL. The CDR3 totals 16 residues. V was clipped by 3 bases and J by 3 bases; unmatched bases: 5.

At least ten counts were recorded for this clonotype. The CDR3: CASNPGQKNTGELFF. The CDR3 coding sequence is TGTGCCAGCAACCCGGGGCAGAAGAACACCGGGGAGCTGTTTTTT. The chain combines TRBV12-3 or TRBV12-4 with TRBJ2-2; D is perhaps TRBD1 or TRBD2 (5 bases each). Trimming removed 7 bases from V and 1 base from J, with 13 bases in between. The CDR3 spans 15 residues.

V usage is TRBV5-6 and J usage is TRBJ2-3, with D hard to call. Germline V gives CDR1 SGHDT, CDR2 YYEEEE. The CDR3 runs 12 residues. V shed 0 bases and J shed 5 bases, with 4 bases lying between them. CDR3 nucleotides: TGTGCCAGCAGCTTGGTTTTAGATACGCAGTATTTT. Protein product: CASSLVLDTQYF.

There are many counts of this clonotype. This chain links TRBV11-2 with TRBJ1-1, with a possible D match to TRBD1 (5 bases). The V end lost 4 bases, the J end lost 4 bases, and 10 bases lay between the germline ends. In germline, CDR1 is SGHAT, CDR2 FQNNGV. The length of the CDR3 is 13 residues. CDR3 nucleotides: TGTGCCAGCAGCTCACAGGTGGGCACTGAAGCTTTCTTT. Protein product: CASSSQVGTEAFF.

This clonotype has at least ten counts. The gene calls are TRBV19 and TRBJ2-3; no definite D call. The V gene's germline CDR1 is LNHDA and CDR2 SQIVND (reference sequence). The CDR3 loop spans 16 amino acids. Trimming took 5 bases from V and 4 from J, leaving 19 bases between them. CDR3 region: CASSPDRALAPDTQYF. In DNA, the CDR3 is TGTGCCAGTAGTCCGGATCGGGCCCTCGCCCCAGATACGCAGTATTTT.

This chain links TRBV10-3 with TRBJ2-1, with 10 positions matching TRBD1. The CDR3 is 14 residues long. The germline CDR1 and CDR2 sequences are ENHRY and SYGVKD. Germline trimming cut 11 bases from V and 1 base from J; bases unmatched to any gene: 5. The CDR3 DNA reads TGTGCCGCGCGGACAGGGGGATCCTACAATGAGCAGTTCTTC. It is translated as CAARTGGSYNEQFF.

The sample holds many counts of this clonotype. The rearrangement uses TRBV29-1 and TRBJ2-1; 15 bases agree with TRBD2. The CDR3 sequence is 19 residues long. V shed 5 bases and J 5 bases; nucleotides not matched to a gene: 16. Germline V gene data show CDR1 as SQVTM and CDR2 as ANQGSEA. CDR3 nucleotides: TGCAGCGTTCCCCCCACAGGACTAGCGGGAGGGCCTTACCACAATGAGCAGTTCTTC. Translated, it gives CSVPPTGLAGGPYHNEQFF.

The V call is TRBV7-2, the J call TRBJ1-3; D is unresolved. The CDR3 has 15 residues. V was clipped by 3 bases and J by 4 bases, with 13 bases between them. The V gene's germline CDR1 is SGHTA and CDR2 FQGNSA. The CDR3 reads CASSFRGVSGNTIYF. CDR3 nucleotides: TGTGCCAGCAGCTTCCGGGGTGTCTCGGGAAACACCATATATTTT.

This clonotype was detected many times. This chain links TRBV6-6 with TRBJ2-1; no clear D. V was clipped by 7 bases and J by 3 bases, with 13 bases between them. In germline, CDR1 is MNHNY, CDR2 SVGAGI (reference sequence). The CDR3 is 14 residues long. The CDR3 here is CASIQWGVYNEQFF. CDR3 DNA: TGTGCCAGCATCCAGTGGGGTGTCTACAATGAGCAGTTCTTC.

This clonotype was counted ten times or more. CDR3 residues: CASSLTGRLAKNIQYF. CDR3 DNA: TGTGCCAGCAGCCTAACCGGGCGGCTAGCCAAAAACATTCAGTACTTC. The J gene is TRBJ2-4, the V gene TRBV11-2; D gene unclear. Germline CDR1 is SGHAT and CDR2 is FQNNGV. Trimming removed 5 bases at V and 0 bases at J, with 14 bases between. This CDR3 has 16 amino acids.

This clonotype was picked up many times. The rearrangement uses TRBV20-1 and TRBJ2-1; 14 bases line up with TRBD2. The CDR3 length is 15 residues. V lost 3 bases, J lost 4 bases, and 2 bases stayed unmatched. Germline assignment: CDR1 DFQATT and CDR2 SNEGSKA (reference sequence). Here the CDR3 reads CSARGLAGVYNEQFF. The CDR3 DNA is TGCAGTGCTAGGGGACTAGCGGGAGTATACAATGAGCAGTTCTTC.